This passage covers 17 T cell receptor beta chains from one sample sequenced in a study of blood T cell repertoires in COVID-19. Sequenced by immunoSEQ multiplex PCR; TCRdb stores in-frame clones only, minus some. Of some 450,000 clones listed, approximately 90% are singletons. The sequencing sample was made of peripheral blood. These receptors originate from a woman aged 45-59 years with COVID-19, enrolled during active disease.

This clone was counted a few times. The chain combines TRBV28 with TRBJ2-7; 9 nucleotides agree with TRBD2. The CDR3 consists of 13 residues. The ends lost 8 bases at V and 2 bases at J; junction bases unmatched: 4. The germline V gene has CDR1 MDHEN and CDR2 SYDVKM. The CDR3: CASSSGETYEQYF. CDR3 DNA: TGTGCCAGCTCTAGCGGGGAAACCTACGAGCAGTACTTC. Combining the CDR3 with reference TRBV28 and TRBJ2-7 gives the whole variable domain DVKVTQSSRYLVKRTGEKVFLECVQDMDHENMFWYRQDPGLGLRLIYFSYDVKMKEKGDIPEGYSVSREKKERFSLILESASTNQTSMYLCASSSGETYEQYFGPGTRLTVT.

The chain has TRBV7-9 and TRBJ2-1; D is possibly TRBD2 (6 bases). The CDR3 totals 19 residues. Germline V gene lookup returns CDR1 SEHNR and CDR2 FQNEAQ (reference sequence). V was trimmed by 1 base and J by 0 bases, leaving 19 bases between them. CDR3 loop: CASSLGMGHGRHSYNEQFF. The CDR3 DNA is TGTGCCAGCAGCTTAGGTATGGGGCACGGGAGACACTCCTACAATGAGCAGTTCTTC. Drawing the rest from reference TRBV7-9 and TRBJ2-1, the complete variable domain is DTGVSQNPRHKITKRGQNVTFRCDPISEHNRLYWYRQTLGQGPEFLTYFQNEAQLEKSRLLSDRFSAERPKGSFSTLEIQRTEQGDSAMYLCASSLGMGHGRHSYNEQFFGPGTRLTVL.

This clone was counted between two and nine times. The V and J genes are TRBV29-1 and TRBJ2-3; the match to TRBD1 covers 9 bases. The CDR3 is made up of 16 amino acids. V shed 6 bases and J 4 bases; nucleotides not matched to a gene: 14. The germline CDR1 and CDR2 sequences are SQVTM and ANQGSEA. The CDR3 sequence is CSVGFGQGRRADTQYF. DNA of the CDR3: TGCAGCGTCGGGTTCGGACAGGGGAGGAGGGCAGATACGCAGTATTTT.

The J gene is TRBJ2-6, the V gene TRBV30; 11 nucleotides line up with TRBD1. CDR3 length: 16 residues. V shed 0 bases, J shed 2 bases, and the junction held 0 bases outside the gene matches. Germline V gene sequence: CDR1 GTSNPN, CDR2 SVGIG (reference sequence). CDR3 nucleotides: TGTGCCTGGAGTGTGGACAGGGGGCCTGGGGCCAACGTCCTGACTTTC. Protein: CAWSVDRGPGANVLTF.

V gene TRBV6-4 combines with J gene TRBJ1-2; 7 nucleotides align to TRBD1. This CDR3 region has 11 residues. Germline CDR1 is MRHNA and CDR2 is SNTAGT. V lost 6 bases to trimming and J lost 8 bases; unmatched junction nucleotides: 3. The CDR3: CASRGQQGYTF. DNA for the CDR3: TGTGCCAGCAGGGGACAGCAGGGCTACACCTTC.

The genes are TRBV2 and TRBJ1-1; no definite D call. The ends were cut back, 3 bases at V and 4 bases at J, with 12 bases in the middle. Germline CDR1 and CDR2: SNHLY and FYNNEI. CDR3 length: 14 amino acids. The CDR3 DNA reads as TGTGCCAGCAGTGATGACCCCCCGGGCACTGAAGCTTTCTTT. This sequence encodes CASSDDPPGTEAFF.

The CDR3: CASSEQGTEAFF. CDR3 DNA: TGTGCCAGCAGTGAACAGGGCACTGAAGCTTTCTTT. The gene calls are TRBV2 and TRBJ1-1; D perhaps matches TRBD1 (5 bases). V was clipped by 2 bases and J by 4 bases, with 5 bases between them. Germline assignment: CDR1 SNHLY and CDR2 FYNNEI. There are 12 residues in the CDR3.

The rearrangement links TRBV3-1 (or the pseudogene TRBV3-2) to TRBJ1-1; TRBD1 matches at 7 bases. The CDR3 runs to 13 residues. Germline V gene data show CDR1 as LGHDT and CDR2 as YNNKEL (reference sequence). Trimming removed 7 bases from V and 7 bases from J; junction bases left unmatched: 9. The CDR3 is CASNPGGRGEAFF. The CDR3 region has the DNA TGTGCCAGCAACCCAGGGGGTCGGGGTGAAGCTTTCTTT.

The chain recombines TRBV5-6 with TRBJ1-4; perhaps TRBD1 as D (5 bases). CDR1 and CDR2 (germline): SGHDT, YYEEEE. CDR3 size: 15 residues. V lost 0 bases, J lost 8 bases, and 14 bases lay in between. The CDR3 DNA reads TGTGCCAGCAGCTTGGGATCAGGACAAAACGAAAAACTGTTTTTT. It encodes CASSLGSGQNEKLFF.

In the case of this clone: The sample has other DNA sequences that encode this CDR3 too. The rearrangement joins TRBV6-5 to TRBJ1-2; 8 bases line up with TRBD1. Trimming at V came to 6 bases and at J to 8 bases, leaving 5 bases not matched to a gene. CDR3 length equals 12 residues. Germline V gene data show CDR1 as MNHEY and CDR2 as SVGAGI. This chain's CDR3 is CASSRTGNGYTF. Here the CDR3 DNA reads TGTGCCAGCAGCCGGACAGGGAACGGCTACACCTTC.

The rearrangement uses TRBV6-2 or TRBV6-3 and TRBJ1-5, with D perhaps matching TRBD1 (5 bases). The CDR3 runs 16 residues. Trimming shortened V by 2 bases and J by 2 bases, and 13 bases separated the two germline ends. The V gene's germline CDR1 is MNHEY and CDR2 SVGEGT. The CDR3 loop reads CASSYGGVTRNQPQHF. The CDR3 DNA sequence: TGTGCCAGCAGTTACGGGGGGGTTACCCGCAATCAGCCCCAGCATTTT.

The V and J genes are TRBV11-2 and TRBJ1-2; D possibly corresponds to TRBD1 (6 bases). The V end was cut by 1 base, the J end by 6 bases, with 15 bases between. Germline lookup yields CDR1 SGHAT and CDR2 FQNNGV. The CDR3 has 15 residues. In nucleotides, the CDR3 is TGTGCCAGCAGCTTAGTCACGAGGGGGAGAAATGGCTACACCTTC. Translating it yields CASSLVTRGRNGYTF.

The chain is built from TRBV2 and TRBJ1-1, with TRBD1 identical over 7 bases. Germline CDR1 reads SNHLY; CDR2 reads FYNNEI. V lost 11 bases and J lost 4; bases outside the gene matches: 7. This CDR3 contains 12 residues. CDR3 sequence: CAGTGESTEAFF. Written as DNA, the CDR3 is TGTGCCGGAACAGGGGAGAGCACTGAAGCTTTCTTT. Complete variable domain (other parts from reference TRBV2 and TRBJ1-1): EPEVTQTPSHQVTQMGQEVILRCVPISNHLYFYWYRQILGQKVEFLVSFYNNEISEKSEIFDDQFSVERPDGSNFTLKIRSTKLEDSAMYFCAGTGESTEAFFGQGTRLTVV.

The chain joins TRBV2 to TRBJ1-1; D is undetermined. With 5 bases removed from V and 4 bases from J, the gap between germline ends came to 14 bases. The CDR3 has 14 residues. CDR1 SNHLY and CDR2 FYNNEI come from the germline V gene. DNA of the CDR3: TGTGCCAGCAGTCCAGCAGAGGGAGCCACTGAAGCTTTCTTT. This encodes CASSPAEGATEAFF.

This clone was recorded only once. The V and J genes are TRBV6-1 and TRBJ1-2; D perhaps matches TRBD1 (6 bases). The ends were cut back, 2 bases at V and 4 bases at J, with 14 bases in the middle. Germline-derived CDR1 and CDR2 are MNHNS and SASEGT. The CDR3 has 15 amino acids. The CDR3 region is CASSELGAQAYGYTF. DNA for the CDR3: TGTGCCAGCAGTGAACTGGGGGCGCAAGCCTATGGCTACACCTTC.

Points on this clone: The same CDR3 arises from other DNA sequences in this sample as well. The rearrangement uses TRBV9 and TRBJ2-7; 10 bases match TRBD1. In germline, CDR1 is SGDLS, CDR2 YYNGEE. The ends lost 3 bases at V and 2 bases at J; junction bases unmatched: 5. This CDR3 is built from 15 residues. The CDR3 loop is CASSAGQGGPYEQYF. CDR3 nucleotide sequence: TGTGCCAGCAGCGCCGGACAGGGGGGGCCCTACGAGCAGTACTTC. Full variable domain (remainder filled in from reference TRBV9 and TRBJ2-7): DSGVTQTPKHLITATGQRVTLRCSPRSGDLSVYWYQQSLDQGLQFLIQYYNGEERAKGNILERFSAQQFPDLHSELNLSSLELGDSALYFCASSAGQGGPYEQYFGPGTRLTVT.

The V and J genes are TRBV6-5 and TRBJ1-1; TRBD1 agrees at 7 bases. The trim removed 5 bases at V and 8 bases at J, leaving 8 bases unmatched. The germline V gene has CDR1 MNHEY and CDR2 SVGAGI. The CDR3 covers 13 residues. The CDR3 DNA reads TGTGCCAGCAGTCCCCGGGACAGCCTAGAAGCTTTCTTT. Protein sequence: CASSPRDSLEAFF.